Below, one TCR beta chain is given with its context. Antigen specificity is unknown. These data come from a study of blood T cells in healthy people across ages. Whole-study results and caveats: Age showed a roughly linear inverse relationship with TCR beta diversity per million T cells. It was the long-lived donors that had more naive CD4+ cells and higher diversity than aged donors.

From germline, CDR1 is KGHDR and CDR2 SFDVKD. V lost 0 bases to trimming and J lost 3 bases, with 19 bases between them. The length of the CDR3 is 19 residues. Together with a sample-barcoded 5' primer, a J-beta primer mix was included in a second PCR lasting roughly 6 to 12 cycles. TCRdb independently ran MiXCR on the 5' RACE reads; one entry per CDR3 protein. The sample yields roughly 1 million distinct CDR3 sequences, roughly 24% seen once. In addition, the sample was reused for a study of T cells of mothers and their children. That paper notes: None of the identified T cell clones proved to be persistent microchimeric clones.

Sequencing was carried out using blood. The rearrangement uses TRBV24-1 and TRBJ2-2; no reliable D call. The sequence was obtained from a girl aged 2 to 9 in good health. CDR3 DNA: TGTGCCACCAGTGATTTGTCCCTCGATGACCTGTATCACACCGGGGAGCTGTTTTTT. Its translation: CATSDLSLDDLYHTGELFF.